The clone carrying this TCR beta chain was recorded many times. This entry is derived from a study of blood T cell repertoires in COVID-19. Clones were read by immunoSEQ multiplex PCR, and TCRdb kept only the in-frame ones, dropping some. The sample yields fewer than 350,000 clones, around 81% seen once. The CDR3 spans 16 residues. Trimming stripped 5 bases from V and 0 bases from J, with 13 bases between. Germline V gene lookup returns CDR1 PRHDT and CDR2 FYEKMQ (reference sequence). What was sequenced was peripheral blood. The genes are TRBV13 and TRBJ1-4; tentative D call: TRBD1 (5 bases). The sequence was collected from a woman aged 60-75 years with active or convalescent COVID-19. The CDR3 region has the DNA TGTGCCAGCAGCCGCGACGGGGGAGCAACTAATGAAAAACTGTTTTTT. This sequence encodes CASSRDGGATNEKLFF.